The 17 T cell receptor beta chains below were found in one sample sequenced in a study of T cell repertoires in cytomegalovirus infection. A single record per CDR3 protein comes from TCRdb applying MiXCR to the reads. This table has 80,000 or so distinct CDR3 sequences, 35% to 45% appearing once. These receptors have no known antigen. This material consisted of CD8+ T cells from cultured PBMCs, taken from culture after CMV antigen stimulation. Receptors were obtained from a human donor in good health (CMV status not recorded). Some clones in this sample may be carry-over from other donors' samples.

The genes are TRBV4-3 and TRBJ2-7, with TRBD2 matching over 10 bases. J lost 3 bases, V lost 5 bases, and 19 bases had no gene match. Germline V CDR1 and CDR2: LGHNA, YSLEER. This CDR3 is 19 amino acids long. CDR3 sequence reads: CASSWRTAGLAGENYEQYF. The CDR3 nucleotides read TGCGCCAGCAGCTGGCGGACAGCGGGTCTAGCGGGGGAAAACTACGAGCAGTACTTC.

The chain couples TRBV7-9 to TRBJ1-6; 8 bases agree with TRBD1. The CDR3 covers 20 residues. The trim removed 1 base at V and 2 bases at J, leaving 13 bases unmatched. Germline V gene data show CDR1 as SEHNR and CDR2 as FQNEAQ (reference sequence). CDR3: CASSLVQGVGLGPYNSPLHF. CDR3 sequence (DNA): TGTGCCAGCAGCTTAGTACAGGGGGTCGGTCTCGGGCCCTATAATTCACCCCTCCACTTT.

The gene calls are TRBV25-1 and TRBJ2-5; D is possibly TRBD2 (5 bases). The CDR3 consists of 13 residues. V was pared by 6 bases and J by 5 bases, with 13 bases between. Per the germline V gene, CDR1 is MGHDK and CDR2 is SYGVNS. The CDR3 loop reads CASRTEGWETQYF. The CDR3 DNA follows: TGTGCCAGCAGGACCGAGGGATGGGAGACCCAGTACTTC.

The CDR3 protein is CASSHPHSGTGSTNEQFF. The CDR3 DNA reads as TGCGCCAGCAGCCACCCCCACTCGGGGACAGGGAGCACCAATGAGCAGTTCTTC. The V and J genes are TRBV4-1 and TRBJ2-1, with 9 bases fitting TRBD1. The V gene end was trimmed by 3 bases and the J gene end by 6 bases; junction bases not matched to a gene: 15. Germline V gene sequence: CDR1 MGHRA, CDR2 YSYEKL. The CDR3 has 18 residues.

The chain joins TRBV6-2 or TRBV6-3 to TRBJ2-7, with a possible D match to TRBD2 (5 bases). CDR3 length: 12 amino acids. Germline V lookup: CDR1 MNHEY, CDR2 SVGEGT. The V end lost 11 bases, the J end lost 0 bases, and 11 bases lay between the germline ends. The chain's CDR3 is CAGGQSSYEQYF. CDR3 bases: TGTGCCGGCGGGCAGAGCTCCTACGAGCAGTACTTC.

This clonotype was counted many times. V is TRBV2 and J is TRBJ1-1, with D possibly TRBD1 on 6 matching bases. Per the germline V gene, CDR1 is SNHLY and CDR2 is FYNNEI. Trimming removed 4 bases from V and 0 bases from J, with 12 bases in between. There are 15 residues in the CDR3. The CDR3 here is CASSAGGPLNTEAFF. The CDR3 DNA follows: TGTGCCAGCAGTGCGGGGGGGCCCCTGAACACTGAAGCTTTCTTT.

This chain connects TRBV29-1 to TRBJ2-5, with 7 bases matching TRBD1. V was clipped by 3 bases and J by 14 bases; unmatched bases: 6. Germline V gene sequence: CDR1 SQVTM, CDR2 ANQGSEA. The CDR3 is 10 amino acids. In DNA, the CDR3 is TGCAGCGTTGAGGACGACAGGGACTACTTC. Encoded protein: CSVEDDRDYF.

The chain couples TRBV13 to TRBJ1-1; D is uncertain. Germline V lookup: CDR1 PRHDT, CDR2 FYEKMQ (reference sequence). Trimming left V 1 base short and J 2 bases short, with 23 bases between. The CDR3 spans 19 residues. The chain's CDR3 is CASSLVVGWAPQRNTEAFF. DNA of the CDR3: TGTGCCAGCAGCTTAGTAGTAGGTTGGGCCCCCCAGCGCAACACTGAAGCTTTCTTT.

The rearrangement joins TRBV4-1 to TRBJ2-3; TRBD2 agrees at 9 bases. From germline, CDR1 is MGHRA and CDR2 YSYEKL. After removal of 0 bases from V and 5 bases from J, the junction contained 6 bases not matched to a gene. The CDR3 is 16 amino acids. The CDR3 spells CASSQDGIAGVDTQYF. CDR3 in DNA: TGCGCCAGCAGCCAAGACGGGATAGCGGGGGTAGATACGCAGTATTTT.

The chain uses TRBV7-9 and TRBJ1-6; 8 bases line up with TRBD1. The CDR3 spans 15 residues. Germline values: CDR1 SEHNR, CDR2 FQNEAQ (reference sequence). With 4 bases clipped from V and 8 bases from J, the junction kept 7 bases outside the gene matches. DNA of the CDR3: TGTGCCAGCAGCTCATATACAGGGGGGGATTCACCCCTCCACTTT. This sequence encodes CASSSYTGGDSPLHF.

The chain links TRBV27 to TRBJ2-3; D possibly matches TRBD1 or TRBD2 (5 bases each). Germline CDR1 and CDR2: MNHEY and SMNVEV (reference sequence). Trimming removed 4 bases from V and 0 bases from J, with 14 bases in between. This CDR3 spans 16 amino acids. In DNA, the CDR3 is TGTGCCAGCAGTTCGACCGGGACGGTTAGCACAGATACGCAGTATTTT. Amino acid sequence: CASSSTGTVSTDTQYF.

A single count supports this clonotype. The chain uses TRBV15 and TRBJ2-3; TRBD1 matches 9 bases. Germline CDR1 and CDR2: LNHNV and YYDKDF (reference sequence). CDR3 length: 18 amino acids. Trimming at V came to 5 bases and at J to 2 bases, leaving 14 bases not matched to a gene. CDR3 bases: TGTGCCACCAGCGGGGGGCCGGGACAGGGTCCCGACACAGATACGCAGTATTTT. Translating gives CATSGGPGQGPDTDTQYF.

The chain is built from TRBV20-1 and TRBJ2-7, with D possibly TRBD2 on 6 matching bases. The V gene lost 4 bases and the J gene lost 0 bases, with 10 bases spanning the gap. The germline V gene has CDR1 DFQATT and CDR2 SNEGSKA (reference sequence). CDR3 size: 13 residues. CDR3 DNA sequence: TGCAGTGCTAATCCCGGGAGCTCCTACGAGCAGTACTTC. Translating it yields CSANPGSSYEQYF.

This clonotype was detected only a few times. The CDR3 DNA is TGTGCCAGTAGACCAGCAACTAATGAAAAACTGTTTTTT. Translation: CASRPATNEKLFF. The rearrangement uses TRBV19 and TRBJ1-4; no clear D. Deletions cut 6 bases from V and 0 bases from J, with 5 bases between. The CDR3 sequence is 13 residues long. Germline V gene data show CDR1 as LNHDA and CDR2 as SQIVND (reference sequence).

The CDR3: CASSFTGTSDEQYF. The CDR3 DNA reads as TGTGCCAGCAGCTTTACAGGGACCAGTGACGAGCAGTACTTC. The chain joins TRBV7-6 to TRBJ2-7; maybe TRBD1 (6 bases). Germline CDR1 SGHVS, CDR2 FNYEAQ. The CDR3 loop spans 14 amino acids. V was pared by 3 bases and J by 5 bases, with 14 bases between. Complete variable domain (other parts from reference TRBV7-6 and TRBJ2-7): GAGVSQSPRYKVTKRGQDVALRCDPISGHVSLYWYRQALGQGPEFLTYFNYEAQQDKSGLPNDRFSAERPEGSISTLTIQRTEQRDSAMYRCASSFTGTSDEQYFGPGTRLTVT.

This clonotype turned up a few times. The V and J genes are TRBV7-8 and TRBJ2-1, with D maybe TRBD2 (6 bases). Trimming stripped 9 bases from V and 4 bases from J, with 19 bases between. The CDR3 is 15 amino acids. In germline, CDR1 is SGHVS, CDR2 FQNEAQ. CDR3 loop: CASGGTRYLYNEQFF. The CDR3 DNA reads as TGTGCCAGTGGGGGGACGAGGTACTTATACAATGAGCAGTTCTTC. The full variable domain, its missing parts supplied by reference TRBV7-8 and TRBJ2-1, is GAGVSQSPRYKVAKRGQDVALRCDPISGHVSLFWYQQALGQGPEFLTYFQNEAQLDKSGLPSDRFFAERPEGSVSTLKIQRTQQEDSAVYLCASGGTRYLYNEQFFGPGTRLTVL.

Note on this clonotype: At one of its ends the junction is not consistent with the germline gene, which may arise from a read error. The chain links TRBV14 to TRBJ2-1, with D unclear. There are 16 residues in the CDR3. CDR1 SGHDN and CDR2 FVKESK come from the germline V gene. The DNA for the CDR3 is TGTGCCAGCAACCAAGTTGACACCACGGTGGGTAATGAGCAGTTCTTC. Residues: CASNQVDTTVGNEQFF.